The T cell receptor (beta chain) under discussion was sequenced for a study of blood T cell repertoires in COVID-19 (dated by TCRdb to about 2020). In terms of the full investigation: The collaborator samples originated in the United States, Italy and Spain and spanned the acute and convalescent phases of COVID-19. Samples came from the ongoing ImmuneRACE study (first 160 participants) plus 1,254 subjects from 6 global collaborators. HLA class I and class II types, where available, came from metadata supplied by the sample provider rather than from assay-based typing. A de-identified subject ID, COVID-19 status, age in years and sex were almost always included in the sample metadata. Deeply sampled blood TCRbeta repertoires from subjects exposed to, actively infected with, or recovered from COVID-19 were included in the dataset. The material from the prospective study consisted of cDNA or gDNA derived from T cells, B-cell-depleted T cells, or PBMCs. The repertoires were released in a freely available public database intended as a resource for research on the immune response to SARS-CoV-2.

TCRbeta CDR3 regions were amplified from genomic DNA using the immunoSEQ Assay, a bias-controlled multiplex PCR. The source study handled its data this way. Nucleated cell counts per sample were estimated from amplification of reference gene primers within the assay. To quantify the absolute abundance of each unique TCRbeta CDR3 rearrangement, sequence reads were collapsed and filtered. For each sample, productive Simpson clonality was calculated as the square root of Simpson's diversity index over productive rearrangements. This immuneACCESS table, as held by TCRdb, lists in-frame sequences with V and J called but not all clones. Of the missing ones, under half trace to an unresolved V gene in checked studies; the others have no known cause. V and J calls plus clone size are reproduced from that table; the DNA served to infer D and trimming. Across this sample there are 300,000 to 450,000 clones, with roughly nine tenths seen only once. Of the sample, approximately 1% is held by the ten largest clones.

Enrolling through a virtual design, the prospective study's participants ranged in age from roughly 18 to 90 years and lived across roughly 24 United States geographic areas. In the prospective study, cohorts were assigned on the basis of participant-reported clinical history obtained from a screening survey and a study questionnaire. Recovered participants in ImmuneRACE Cohort 3 were defined by two consecutive negative NP/OP PCR tests, clearance by a healthcare professional, or resolution of symptoms. In the prospective study, mobile phlebotomists collected whole blood, serum and a nasopharyngeal or oropharyngeal swab from each participant. Prospective study participants could optionally give additional blood draws and questionnaires over an approximately 2-month period. Before DNA extraction, blood samples from the prospective study were shipped at room temperature or frozen. Reading from cysteine to phenylalanine, the CDR3 counts 11 amino acids. Only the CDR3 DNA is retained, 33 bases long and in frame from the first base. The germline V gene supplies CDR1 MDHEN and CDR2 SYDVKM. After removal of 3 bases from V and 12 bases from J, the junction retains 4 bases not matched to a gene.

Only a few counts were recorded for this clone. The target of this receptor is not known. No base-level quality is on record; no much larger clone is a single base apart. On the study overall, not on this receptor specifically: Clinical and demographic metadata were provided uncurated, with the amount varying by source and participant.

The receptor was isolated from a man in his late teens or twenties who had recovered from COVID-19. The V and J segments used are TRBV28 and TRBJ2-7; the central 8 bases match TRBD2. Specimen: PBMCs or T cells enriched from blood (not recorded which). The nucleotide sequence reads TGTGCCAGCAGTTTGAGCGGGAGACTGTACTTC. This yields the protein CASSLSGRLYF.